This T cell receptor beta chain comes out of a study of T cells in Graves' hyperthyroidism and ophthalmopathy. This clonotype was observed a few times. The CDR3 regions of TCR beta were amplified from RNA transcripts. First-round RT-PCR targeting the TCR CDR3 was performed with the HTBI primer set. A single record per CDR3 protein comes from TCRdb applying MiXCR to the multiplex PCR reads. The sample includes roughly 290,000 distinct CDR3 sequences, roughly an eighth of them seen just once. The sample taken for sequencing was blood. The source is a woman in her forties with Graves' hyperthyroidism.

CDR3: CASSPETSGGYNEQFF. CDR3 bases: TGTGCCAGCAGCCCGGAAACTAGCGGGGGTTACAATGAGCAGTTCTTC. J is TRBJ2-1 and V is TRBV3-1; the match to TRBD2 covers 11 bases. Germline V gene lookup returns CDR1 LGHDT and CDR2 YNNKEL (reference sequence). The CDR3 spans 16 residues. The V segment lost 4 bases and the J segment 4 bases; nucleotides outside the gene matches: 6.